This is a list of T cell receptor beta chains from one sample in a study of vaccination effects on CD4 cells after COVID-19. These receptors' antigens are unknown. Only in-frame clones appear in the TCRdb table, and some are missing; sequencing was by immunoSEQ multiplex PCR. The table has around 30,000 clones, 80% to 85% seen once. Sample: CD4+ T cells from PBMCs cultured with SARS-CoV-2 spike peptides, taken after COVID-19 vaccination. These receptors came from a human donor who received a COVID-19 vaccine. Some clones in this sample may be carry-over from other donors' samples. The CDR3 runs from the conserved cysteine through the conserved F or W. The D gene is left open where the match is weak. Clone size appears in some rows only: once, few, many, or a class for an expanded clone.

-	-	TRBV24-1	CATSDRGNEQFF
-	TRBD1	TRBV6-5	CASRAGTEIPEAFF
once	-	TRBV7-3	CASSPRTGSLYGYTF
once	-	TRBV18	CASSPLSGTNTEAFF
-	TRBD1	TRBV30	CAWIGTGRAGELFF
once	TRBD2	TRBV30	CASGRGYSGTQYF
-	-	TRBV7-3	CASSLYPNQPQHF
once	TRBD2	TRBV5-1	CASSLWTSGGQETQYF
-	-	TRBV9	CASSIQLNTGELFF
once	-	TRBV9	CASSAALNTEAFF
-	-	TRBV15	CATSRAGGGGNEQFF
-	-	TRBV6-2/TRBV6-3	CASSYYARDQPQHF
-	-	TRBV7-9	CASSLGWSETQYF
-	-	TRBV20-1	CSPIKGFEQFF
few	-	TRBV30	CAWSMRLETQYF
-	-	TRBV7-8	CATKPRTGLPPRISTDTQYF
-	-	TRBV21-1	CASSSDMDEQFF
-	-	TRBV9	CASSPERQVGYNGYTF
-	TRBD1	TRBV6-5	CASSRQGAVGEKLFF
-	-	TRBV18	CASSPSFVGRSTDTQYF
-	TRBD2	TRBV2	CASRGLAGDGTQYF
-	-	TRBV7-3	CASSRVDGELFF
-	-	TRBV24-1	CATSASFRGDTQYF
-	TRBD2	TRBV7-2	CASSLTSGTGETQYF
-	-	TRBV12-3/TRBV12-4	CASSFGRETQYF
-	-	TRBV30	CAWKSRLNTEAFF